The present TCR beta chain was sequenced within a study of CD8 T cells in ankylosing spondylitis. General study findings and limits: Among TCR beta sequences, a motif of eight highly homologous variants appeared characteristic of ankylosing spondylitis blood. Previously reported in reactive arthritis synovial fluid and blood were some of the motif variants. Reportedly, disease-linked clones are significantly enriched in ankylosing spondylitis patients' matched synovial fluid.

TCRdb re-analysed the 5' RACE reads in MiXCR, keeping a single row per CDR3 protein. The sample carries hundreds of thousands of distinct CDR3 sequences, roughly 10% recorded once. In regard to this clonotype: Its specificity is not known.

V was clipped by 5 bases and J by 6 bases, with 17 bases between them. This CDR3 is built from 14 residues. The chain has TRBV12-3 or TRBV12-4 and TRBJ2-7; D possibly corresponds to TRBD2 (6 bases). The sequencing sample was made of blood, either unsorted or a sorted T cell fraction (not recorded which). The sequence came from a male donor with ankylosing spondylitis. The CDR3 loop reads CASSLTSPGFEQYF. The CDR3 bases are TGTGCCAGCAGTCTGACTAGTCCCGGTTTCGAGCAGTACTTC.